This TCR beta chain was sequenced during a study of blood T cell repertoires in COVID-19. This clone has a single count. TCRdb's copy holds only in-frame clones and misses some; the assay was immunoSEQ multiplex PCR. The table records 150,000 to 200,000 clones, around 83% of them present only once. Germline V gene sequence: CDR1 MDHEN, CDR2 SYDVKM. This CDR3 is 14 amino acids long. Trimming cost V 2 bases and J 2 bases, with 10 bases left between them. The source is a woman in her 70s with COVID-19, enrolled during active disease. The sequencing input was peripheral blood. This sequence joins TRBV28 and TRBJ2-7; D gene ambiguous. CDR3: CASSLLANAYEQYF. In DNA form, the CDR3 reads TGTGCCAGCAGTTTACTGGCCAACGCCTACGAGCAGTACTTC.